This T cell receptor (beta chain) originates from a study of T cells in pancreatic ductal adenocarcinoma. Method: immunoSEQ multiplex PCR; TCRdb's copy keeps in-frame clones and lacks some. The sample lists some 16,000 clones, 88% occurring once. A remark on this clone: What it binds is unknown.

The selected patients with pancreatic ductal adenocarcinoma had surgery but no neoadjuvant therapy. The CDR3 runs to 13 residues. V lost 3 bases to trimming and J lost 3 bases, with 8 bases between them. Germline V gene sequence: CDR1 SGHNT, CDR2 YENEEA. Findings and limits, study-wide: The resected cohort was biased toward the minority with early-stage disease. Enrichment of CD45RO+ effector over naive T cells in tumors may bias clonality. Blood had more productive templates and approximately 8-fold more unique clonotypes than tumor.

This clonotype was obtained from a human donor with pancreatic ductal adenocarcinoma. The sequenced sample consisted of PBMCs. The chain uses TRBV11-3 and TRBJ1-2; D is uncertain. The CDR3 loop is CASSLEGDYGYTF. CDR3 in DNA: TGTGCCAGCAGCTTGGAGGGAGACTATGGCTACACCTTC.